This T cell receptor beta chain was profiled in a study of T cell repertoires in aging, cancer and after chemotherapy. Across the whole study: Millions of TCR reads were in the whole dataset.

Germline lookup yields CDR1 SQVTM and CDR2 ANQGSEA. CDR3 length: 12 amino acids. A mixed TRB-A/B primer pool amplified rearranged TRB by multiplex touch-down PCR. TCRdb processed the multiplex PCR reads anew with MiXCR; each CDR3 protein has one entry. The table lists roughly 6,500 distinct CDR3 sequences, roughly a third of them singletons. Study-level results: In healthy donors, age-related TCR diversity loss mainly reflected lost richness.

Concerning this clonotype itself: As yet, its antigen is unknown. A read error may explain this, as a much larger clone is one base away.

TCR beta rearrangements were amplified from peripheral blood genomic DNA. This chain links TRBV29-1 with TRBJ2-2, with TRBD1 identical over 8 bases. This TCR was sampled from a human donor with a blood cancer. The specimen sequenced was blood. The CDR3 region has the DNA TGCAGCGGGACTCCAGGGGGCGGGGAGCTGCTTTTT. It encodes CSGTPGGGELLF.